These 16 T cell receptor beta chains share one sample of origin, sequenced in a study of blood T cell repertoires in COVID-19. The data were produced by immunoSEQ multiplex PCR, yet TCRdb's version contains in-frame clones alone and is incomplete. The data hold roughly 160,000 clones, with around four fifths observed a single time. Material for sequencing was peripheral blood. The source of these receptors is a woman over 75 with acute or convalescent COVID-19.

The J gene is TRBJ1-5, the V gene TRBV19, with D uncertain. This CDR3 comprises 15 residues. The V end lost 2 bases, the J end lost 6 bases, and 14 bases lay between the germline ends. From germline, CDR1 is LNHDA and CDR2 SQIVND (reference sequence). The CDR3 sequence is CASSITVLVSQPQHF. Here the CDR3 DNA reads TGTGCCAGTAGTATAACGGTTCTCGTGAGTCAGCCCCAGCATTTT.

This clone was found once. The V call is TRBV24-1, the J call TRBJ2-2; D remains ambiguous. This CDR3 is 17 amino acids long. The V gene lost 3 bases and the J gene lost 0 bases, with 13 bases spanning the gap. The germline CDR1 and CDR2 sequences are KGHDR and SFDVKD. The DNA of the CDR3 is TGTGCCACCAGTGATCCCCGCGAGGCCCCGAACACCGGGGAGCTGTTTTTT. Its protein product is CATSDPREAPNTGELFF.

The CDR3 DNA follows: TGTGCCAGCAGTTCCCAAGGGGGAACTAATGAAAAACTGTTTTTT. Protein: CASSSQGGTNEKLFF. The chain joins TRBV7-2 to TRBJ1-4, with TRBD1 as a possible D gene (6 bases). In germline, CDR1 is SGHTA, CDR2 FQGNSA. Trimming took 6 bases from V and 1 from J, leaving 12 bases between them. The CDR3 is 15 amino acids. Variable domain in full (rest from reference TRBV7-2 and TRBJ1-4): GAGVSQSPSNKVTEKGKDVELRCDPISGHTALYWYRQSLGQGLEFLIYFQGNSAPDKSGLPSDRFSAERTGGSVSTLTIQRTQQEDSAVYLCASSSQGGTNEKLFFGSGTQLSVL.

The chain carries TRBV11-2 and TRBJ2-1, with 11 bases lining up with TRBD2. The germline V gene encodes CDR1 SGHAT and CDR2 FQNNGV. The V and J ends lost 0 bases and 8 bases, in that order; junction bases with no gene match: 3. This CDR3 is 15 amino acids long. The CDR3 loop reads CASSLELAGAHEQFF. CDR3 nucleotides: TGTGCCAGCAGCTTAGAACTAGCGGGAGCCCATGAGCAGTTCTTC.

The CDR3 loop is CASSLIIPEAFF. CDR3 nucleotide sequence: TGTGCCAGCAGCTTAATTATCCCTGAAGCTTTCTTT. The chain joins TRBV7-2 to TRBJ1-1; D is undetermined. Germline loops: CDR1 SGHTA, CDR2 FQGNSA. V was shortened by 2 bases and J by 6 bases, with 7 bases between the two germline ends. The CDR3 is 12 residues long.

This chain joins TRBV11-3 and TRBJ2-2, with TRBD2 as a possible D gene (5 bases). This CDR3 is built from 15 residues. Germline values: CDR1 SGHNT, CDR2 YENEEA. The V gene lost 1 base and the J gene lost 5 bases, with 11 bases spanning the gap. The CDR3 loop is CASSLGTGWTGELFF. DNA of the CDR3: TGTGCCAGCAGCTTAGGGACGGGGTGGACCGGGGAGCTGTTTTTT.

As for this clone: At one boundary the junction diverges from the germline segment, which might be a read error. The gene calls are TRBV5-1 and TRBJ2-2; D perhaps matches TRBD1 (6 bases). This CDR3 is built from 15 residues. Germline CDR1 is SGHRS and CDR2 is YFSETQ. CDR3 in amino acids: CASSLTGPNNGELFF. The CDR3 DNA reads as TGCGCCAGCAGCCTGACAGGACCGAACAACGGGGAGCTGTTTTTT.

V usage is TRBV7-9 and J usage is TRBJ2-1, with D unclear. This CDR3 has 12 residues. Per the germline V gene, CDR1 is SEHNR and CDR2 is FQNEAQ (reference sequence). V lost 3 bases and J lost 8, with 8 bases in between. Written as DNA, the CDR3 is TGTGCCAGCAGCTTCCAAAACTATGAGCAGTTCTTC. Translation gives CASSFQNYEQFF.

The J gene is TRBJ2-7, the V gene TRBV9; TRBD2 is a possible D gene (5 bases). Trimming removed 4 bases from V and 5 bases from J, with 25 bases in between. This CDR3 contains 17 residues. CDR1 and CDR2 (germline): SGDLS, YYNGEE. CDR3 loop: CASSRAVASGVLHEQYF. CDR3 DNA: TGTGCCAGCAGCCGCGCCGTCGCCTCCGGGGTTTTACACGAGCAGTACTTC.

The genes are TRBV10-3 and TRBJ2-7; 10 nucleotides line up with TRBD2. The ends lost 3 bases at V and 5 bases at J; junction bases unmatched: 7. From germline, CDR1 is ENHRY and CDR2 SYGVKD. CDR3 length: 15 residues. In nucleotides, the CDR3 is TGTGCCATCAGTGACCCAGCGGGGGGGCAACACGAGCAGTACTTC. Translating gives CAISDPAGGQHEQYF.

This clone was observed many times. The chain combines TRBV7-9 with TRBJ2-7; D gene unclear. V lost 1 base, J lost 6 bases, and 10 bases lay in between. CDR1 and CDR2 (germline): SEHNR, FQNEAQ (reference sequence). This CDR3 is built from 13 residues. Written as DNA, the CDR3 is TGTGCCAGCAGCTTAGATGTAGCTAGCGAGCAGTACTTC. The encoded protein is CASSLDVASEQYF.

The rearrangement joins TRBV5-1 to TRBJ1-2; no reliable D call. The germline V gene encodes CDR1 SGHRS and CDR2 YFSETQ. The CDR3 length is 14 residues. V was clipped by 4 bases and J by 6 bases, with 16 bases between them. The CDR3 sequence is CASSTDGVANGYTF. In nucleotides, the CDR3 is TGCGCCAGCAGCACCGACGGAGTAGCTAATGGCTACACCTTC.

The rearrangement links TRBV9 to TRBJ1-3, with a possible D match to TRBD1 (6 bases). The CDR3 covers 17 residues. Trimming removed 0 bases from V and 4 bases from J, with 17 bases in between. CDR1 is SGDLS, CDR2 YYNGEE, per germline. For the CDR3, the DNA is TGTGCCAGCAGCGTAGGAAGGGTACAGGGATCGGGAAACACCATATATTTT. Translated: CASSVGRVQGSGNTIYF.

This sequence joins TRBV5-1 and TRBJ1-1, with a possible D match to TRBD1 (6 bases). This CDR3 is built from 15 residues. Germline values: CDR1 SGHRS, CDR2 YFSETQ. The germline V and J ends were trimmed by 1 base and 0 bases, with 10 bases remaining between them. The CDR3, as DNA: TGCGCCAGCAGCTTGAAGGGGGAGATGAACACTGAAGCTTTCTTT. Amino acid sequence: CASSLKGEMNTEAFF.

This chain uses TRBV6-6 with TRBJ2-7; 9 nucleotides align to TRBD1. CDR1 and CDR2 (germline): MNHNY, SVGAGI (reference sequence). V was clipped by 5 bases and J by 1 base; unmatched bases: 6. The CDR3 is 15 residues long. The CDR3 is CASSRPGQGSYEQYF. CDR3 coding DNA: TGTGCCAGCAGTCGACCGGGACAGGGATCCTACGAGCAGTACTTC.

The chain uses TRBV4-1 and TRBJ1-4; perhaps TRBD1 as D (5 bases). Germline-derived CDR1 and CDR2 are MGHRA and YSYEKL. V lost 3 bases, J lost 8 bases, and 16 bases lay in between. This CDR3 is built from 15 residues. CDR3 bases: TGCGCCAGCAGCCAGGGGCTCCCGTTTGACGAAAAACTGTTTTTT. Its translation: CASSQGLPFDEKLFF.